Described below is a single TCR beta chain sequence and its context. As for treatment: oral pan-JAK inhibitor, 5-10 mg twice daily. cDNA prepared by RNA extraction and subsequent reverse transcription served as the template for sequencing. Profiling relied on immunoSEQ multiplex PCR, and the TCRdb table lists in-frame clones only, not all of them. This sample has roughly 210,000 clones, with around two fifths found just once. Trimming at V came to 8 bases and at J to 0 bases, leaving 5 bases not matched to a gene. Germline V CDR1 and CDR2: SNHLY, FYNNEI. The CDR3 consists of 14 residues. These data come from a study of CD8+ T cells in alopecia areata.

The V gene is TRBV2, the J gene TRBJ2-3, with 7 bases aligning to TRBD2. This clonotype originated in a human donor with alopecia areata. Sequencing used CD4+ T cells sorted from blood, obtained around week 37, from a patient treated with tofacitinib. The CDR3 here is CASGGVTSTDTQYF. CDR3 nucleotide sequence: TGTGCCAGCGGGGGGGTGACTAGCACAGATACGCAGTATTTT.